The T cell receptor (beta chain) described here comes from a study of cytomegalovirus exposure and HLA in healthy donors. Study overall: Early released data had 65 million to 100 million unique TCRs, all coming from HLA-typed donors.

Study-level findings and limits: In a later analysis, an Asian-associated ancestry cluster reportedly showed fewer N-insertions than the roughly 650-donor mean.

For this clone: Its target is not known.

Researchers ran the PCR with 60 Vbeta and 13 Jbeta primers. Clones were sequenced by immunoSEQ multiplex PCR, and TCRdb holds only the in-frame ones, with some missing. The sample yields 110,000 or so clones, around 77% seen once. This CDR3 region has 17 residues. Trimming cost V 4 bases and J 1 base; bases outside gene matches: 11. Germline V gives CDR1 LGHNA, CDR2 YNFKEQ. The chain combines TRBV4-2 with TRBJ1-1, with 8 nucleotides matching TRBD1. This sequence was found in a young woman in good health and CMV-seropositive. Sequenced: PBMCs. The CDR3 bases are TGTGCCAGCAGCCCCTATGACAGGGGAGAGCGGAACACTGAAGCTTTCTTT. Residues: CASSPYDRGERNTEAFF.